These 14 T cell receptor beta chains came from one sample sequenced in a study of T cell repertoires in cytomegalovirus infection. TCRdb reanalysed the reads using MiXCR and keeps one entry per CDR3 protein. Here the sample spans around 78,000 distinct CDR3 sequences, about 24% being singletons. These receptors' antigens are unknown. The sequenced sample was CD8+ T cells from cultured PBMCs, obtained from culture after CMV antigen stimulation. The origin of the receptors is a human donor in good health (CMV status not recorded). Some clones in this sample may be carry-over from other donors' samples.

The CDR3 here is CASSTDSDAEQFF. CDR3 sequence (DNA): TGTGCCAGTAGTACGGACTCGGATGCAGAGCAGTTCTTC. J is TRBJ2-1 and V is TRBV19; TRBD2 might be the D (5 bases). The CDR3 is 13 amino acids. V shed 4 bases and J shed 10 bases, with 14 bases lying between them. Per germline, CDR1 LNHDA and CDR2 SQIVND (reference sequence).

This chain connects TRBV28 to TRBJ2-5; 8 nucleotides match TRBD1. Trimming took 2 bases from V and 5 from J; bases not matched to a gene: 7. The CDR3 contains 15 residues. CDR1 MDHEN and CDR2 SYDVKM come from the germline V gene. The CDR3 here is CASSLRQGARETQYF. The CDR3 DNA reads TGTGCCAGCAGTTTAAGGCAGGGGGCTAGGGAGACCCAGTACTTC.

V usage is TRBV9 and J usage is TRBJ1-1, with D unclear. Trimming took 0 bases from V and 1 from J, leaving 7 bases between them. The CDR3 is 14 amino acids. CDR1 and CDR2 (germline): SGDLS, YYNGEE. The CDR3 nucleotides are TGTGCCAGCAGCGTAGATGGTGCGAACACTGAAGCTTTCTTT. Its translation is CASSVDGANTEAFF.

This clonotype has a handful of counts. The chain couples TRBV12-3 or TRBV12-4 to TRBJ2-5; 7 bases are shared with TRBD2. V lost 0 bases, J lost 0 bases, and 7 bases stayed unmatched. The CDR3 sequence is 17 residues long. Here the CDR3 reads CASSLAQAGTYQETQYF. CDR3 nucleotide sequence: TGTGCCAGCAGTTTAGCGCAAGCGGGAACGTACCAAGAGACCCAGTACTTC.

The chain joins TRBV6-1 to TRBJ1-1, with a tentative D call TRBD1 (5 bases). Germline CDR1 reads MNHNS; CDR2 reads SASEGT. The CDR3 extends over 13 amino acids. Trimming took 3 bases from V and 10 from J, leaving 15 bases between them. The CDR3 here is CASSEGTGLGAFF. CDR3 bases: TGTGCCAGCAGTGAGGGGACCGGGCTGGGAGCTTTCTTT.

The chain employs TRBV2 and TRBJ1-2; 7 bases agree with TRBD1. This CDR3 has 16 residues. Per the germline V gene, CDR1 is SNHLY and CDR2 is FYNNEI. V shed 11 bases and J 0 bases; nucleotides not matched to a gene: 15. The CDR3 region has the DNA TGTGCCGGAGTTCCTGACACAGGGGAAGCTAACTATGGCTACACCTTC. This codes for CAGVPDTGEANYGYTF.

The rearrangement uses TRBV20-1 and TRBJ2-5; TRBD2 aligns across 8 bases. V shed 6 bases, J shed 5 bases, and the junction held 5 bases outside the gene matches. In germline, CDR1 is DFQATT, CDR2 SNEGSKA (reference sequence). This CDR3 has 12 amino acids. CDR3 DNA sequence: TGCAGTGCCCGAGGCGGGGGGGAGACCCAGTACTTC. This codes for CSARGGGETQYF.

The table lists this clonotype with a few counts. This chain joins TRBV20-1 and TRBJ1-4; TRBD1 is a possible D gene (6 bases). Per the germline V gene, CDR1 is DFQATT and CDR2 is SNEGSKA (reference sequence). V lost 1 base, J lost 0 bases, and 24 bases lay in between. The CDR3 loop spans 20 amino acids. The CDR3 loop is CSARAPLRDILVATNEKLFF. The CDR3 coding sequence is TGCAGTGCTAGAGCCCCACTCCGGGACATCCTAGTTGCAACTAATGAAAAACTGTTTTTT.

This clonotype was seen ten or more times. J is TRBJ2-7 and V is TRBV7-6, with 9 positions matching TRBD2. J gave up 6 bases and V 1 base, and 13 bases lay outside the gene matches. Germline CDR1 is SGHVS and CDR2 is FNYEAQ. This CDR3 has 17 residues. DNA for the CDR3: TGTGCCAGCAGCTTAGACGGTGCTAGCGGGATTCTCGGCGAGCAGTACTTC. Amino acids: CASSLDGASGILGEQYF.

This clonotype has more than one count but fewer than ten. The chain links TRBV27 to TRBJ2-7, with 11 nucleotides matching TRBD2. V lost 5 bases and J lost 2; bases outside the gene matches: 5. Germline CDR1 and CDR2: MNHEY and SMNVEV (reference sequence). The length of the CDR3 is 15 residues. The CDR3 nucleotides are TGTGCCAGCAGTGCCGGGACTAGCGGAACCTACGAGCAGTACTTC. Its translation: CASSAGTSGTYEQYF.

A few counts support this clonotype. In DNA form, the CDR3 reads TGCGCCAGCAGCCAAACAGCCCGGGACCTAGCCCAGCCCTATAATTCACCCCTCCACTTT. Amino acids: CASSQTARDLAQPYNSPLHF. The gene calls are TRBV4-3 and TRBJ1-6; weak D call: TRBD1 (5 bases). Trimming left V 2 bases short and J 2 bases short, with 22 bases between. Germline V gene lookup returns CDR1 LGHNA and CDR2 YSLEER. CDR3 length equals 20 residues.

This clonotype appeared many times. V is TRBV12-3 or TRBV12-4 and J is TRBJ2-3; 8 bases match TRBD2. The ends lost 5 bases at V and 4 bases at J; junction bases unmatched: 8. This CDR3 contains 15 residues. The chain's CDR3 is CASSRVSGGPDTQYF. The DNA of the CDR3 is TGTGCCAGCAGTCGGGTCAGCGGGGGCCCAGATACGCAGTATTTT.

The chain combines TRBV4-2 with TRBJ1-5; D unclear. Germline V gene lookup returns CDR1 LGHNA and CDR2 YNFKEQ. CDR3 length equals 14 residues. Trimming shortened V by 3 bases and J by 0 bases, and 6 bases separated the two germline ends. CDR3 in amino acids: CASSQASSNQPQHF. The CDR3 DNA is TGTGCCAGCAGCCAGGCTTCTAGCAATCAGCCCCAGCATTTT.

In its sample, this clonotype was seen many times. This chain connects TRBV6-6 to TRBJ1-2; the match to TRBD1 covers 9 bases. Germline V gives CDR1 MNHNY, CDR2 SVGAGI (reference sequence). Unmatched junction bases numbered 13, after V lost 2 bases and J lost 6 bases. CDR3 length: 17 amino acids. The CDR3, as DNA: TGTGCCAGCAGTTACAACTCAAACCCCCGGACAGGGGATGGCTACACCTTC. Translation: CASSYNSNPRTGDGYTF.